The 10 T cell receptor beta chains reported below all come from one sample, sequenced in a study of cytotoxic CD8 clonotypes in ibrutinib-treated CLL. Data came from immunoSEQ multiplex PCR; TCRdb stores just in-frame clones and leaves some out. The sample holds around 97,000 clones, approximately 82% seen once. Sequenced material: PBMCs, taken after 12 months of ibrutinib treatment. The source is a human donor with chronic lymphocytic leukemia.

V gene TRBV6-1 combines with J gene TRBJ2-7; D uncertain. V shed 7 bases and J shed 2 bases, with 6 bases lying between them. CDR1 MNHNS and CDR2 SASEGT come from the germline V gene. The CDR3 runs 11 residues. The CDR3 DNA sequence: TGTGCCAGCATGCAAACCTACGAGCAGTACTTC. Its translation is CASMQTYEQYF.

This clone has a single count. The J gene is TRBJ2-7, the V gene TRBV7-9, with TRBD2 matching 9 bases. V lost 9 bases and J lost 2; bases outside the gene matches: 11. Germline CDR1 is SEHNR and CDR2 is FQNEAQ (reference sequence). The CDR3 is 15 amino acids. The CDR3 loop is CASSLLAGETYEQYF. In nucleotides, the CDR3 is TGTGCCAGTAGTTTACTAGCGGGCGAGACCTACGAGCAGTACTTC.

Here the CDR3 DNA reads TGTGCCAGCAGCTTGATCGGTAACACTGAAGCTTTCTTT. Translating gives CASSLIGNTEAFF. The chain employs TRBV5-4 and TRBJ1-1, with D unclear. The CDR3 length is 13 residues. Germline CDR1 SGHNT, CDR2 YYREEE (reference sequence). The V end lost 1 base, the J end lost 2 bases, and 6 bases lay between the germline ends. The full variable domain, in which reference TRBV5-4 and TRBJ1-1 provide the parts outside the CDR3, is ETGVTQSPTHLIKTRGQQVTLRCSSQSGHNTVSWYQQALGQGPQFIFQYYREEENGRGNFPPRFSGLQFPNYSSELNVNALELDDSALYLCASSLIGNTEAFFGQGTRLTVV.

The chain combines TRBV6-1 with TRBJ2-5, with D possibly being TRBD1 (5 bases). From germline, CDR1 is MNHNS and CDR2 SASEGT. V lost 6 bases and J lost 2, with 16 bases in between. The CDR3 spans 15 residues. CDR3: CASSPRPGWQETQYF. The CDR3 DNA follows: TGTGCCAGCAGCCCCAGACCAGGGTGGCAAGAGACCCAGTACTTC.

This chain uses TRBV5-1 with TRBJ2-3; 8 nucleotides match TRBD1. The J segment lost 3 bases and the V segment lost 1 base, leaving 7 bases of the junction unmatched. There are 16 residues in the CDR3. Germline V gene data show CDR1 as SGHRS and CDR2 as YFSETQ. The CDR3 region has the DNA TGCGCCAGCAGCTTGACCAGGACAGGGAATACAGATACGCAGTATTTT. Encoded protein: CASSLTRTGNTDTQYF.

This clone was seen a few times. The rearrangement uses TRBV27 and TRBJ1-5; the D is unclear. The germline gives CDR1 MNHEY, CDR2 SMNVEV (reference sequence). The length of the CDR3 is 14 residues. Trimming shortened V by 6 bases and J by 7 bases, and 16 bases separated the two germline ends. CDR3 sequence reads: CASSRLAGKQPQHF. In DNA, the CDR3 is TGTGCCAGCAGCCGCCTCGCTGGGAAGCAGCCCCAGCATTTT.

The rearrangement joins TRBV6-6 to TRBJ1-6, with D perhaps matching TRBD1 (6 bases). Germline lookup yields CDR1 MNHNY and CDR2 SVGAGI (reference sequence). V was clipped by 9 bases and J by 1 base, with 10 bases between them. The CDR3 contains 14 residues. The CDR3 nucleotides are TGTGCCAGTCTGAGGGGGTCCTATAATTCACCCCTCCACTTT. It specifies CASLRGSYNSPLHF.

This chain connects TRBV7-9 to TRBJ1-4, with 8 bases lining up with TRBD1. Germline V gene sequence: CDR1 SEHNR, CDR2 FQNEAQ (reference sequence). The CDR3 is 14 residues long. J was trimmed by 6 bases and V by 6 bases; bases with no gene match: 6. The CDR3 reads CASSEQGGYEKLFF. The CDR3 DNA follows: TGTGCCAGCAGTGAACAGGGGGGATATGAAAAACTGTTTTTT.

The chain carries TRBV11-2 and TRBJ2-1; TRBD2 matches 14 bases. The germline CDR1 and CDR2 sequences are SGHAT and FQNNGV. The V gene end was trimmed by 3 bases and the J gene end by 7 bases; junction bases not matched to a gene: 8. The CDR3 sequence is 17 residues long. CDR3 nucleotides: TGTGCCAGCAGCTTGTCTTTAGGGACTAGCGGGGGTAATGAGCAGTTCTTC. It specifies CASSLSLGTSGGNEQFF.

The J gene is TRBJ1-1, the V gene TRBV7-2; 8 bases match TRBD1. V shed 2 bases, J shed 11 bases, and the junction held 10 bases outside the gene matches. This CDR3 is built from 14 residues. Germline values: CDR1 SGHTA, CDR2 FQGNSA. CDR3 amino acids: CASSLSPPGGTAFF. CDR3 nucleotide sequence: TGTGCCAGCAGCTTAAGTCCCCCAGGGGGCACGGCTTTCTTT.